The clone carrying this T cell receptor (beta chain) was detected a few times. Its antigen is unknown. This specimen comes from a study of cytotoxic CD8 clonotypes in ibrutinib-treated CLL. Study-wide context: Partial responders about 24, complete 2; approximately 12 progressed and some 15 stayed in remission by median roughly 68 months. Study outcomes and limitations: In comparison with age-matched healthy donors, baseline clonality was higher and tracked circulating CD8+ T-cell counts.

There are 15 residues in the CDR3. Germline loops: CDR1 MDHEN, CDR2 SYDVKM. V shed 5 bases, J shed 5 bases, and the junction held 8 bases outside the gene matches. Profiling relied on immunoSEQ multiplex PCR, and the TCRdb table lists in-frame clones only, not all of them. Of about 28,000 clones listed, approximately 60% are singletons. The chain combines TRBV28 with TRBJ1-4, with 7 bases identical to TRBD1. This specimen consisted of PBMCs, obtained before ibrutinib treatment. The receptor was derived from a human donor with chronic lymphocytic leukemia. The CDR3 loop reads CASSTTGTENEKLFF. The CDR3 DNA reads as TGTGCCAGCAGTACAACCGGGACAGAAAATGAAAAACTGTTTTTT.